These 3 T cell receptor beta chains share one sample of origin, sequenced in a study of shared clonotypes between healthy human individuals. Some clones are missing from TCRdb's copy, which holds only in-frame ones; the method was immunoSEQ multiplex PCR. The sample has roughly 500,000 clones, almost 97% seen once. Material for sequencing was naive CD4+ T cells sorted from blood. Specified subset: CD45RA+ positively selected. These receptors came from a woman in her thirties in good health.

The rearrangement joins TRBV10-3 to TRBJ2-5, with 10 bases matching TRBD2. The CDR3 length is 16 residues. Trimming at V came to 3 bases and at J to 2 bases, leaving 6 bases not matched to a gene. In germline, CDR1 is ENHRY, CDR2 SYGVKD. CDR3 nucleotides: TGTGCCATCAGTGAACGACTAGCGGGTTATCAAGAGACCCAGTACTTC. As protein: CAISERLAGYQETQYF.

V usage is TRBV19 and J usage is TRBJ2-1; D perhaps matches TRBD2 (6 bases). The CDR3 contains 13 residues. Germline V CDR1 and CDR2: LNHDA, SQIVND (reference sequence). V lost 5 bases and J lost 10, with 15 bases in between. The CDR3 loop reads CASSPLGSGEQFF. CDR3 nucleotides: TGTGCCAGTAGTCCACTCGGCAGCGGGGAGCAGTTCTTC.

This clone was recorded a few times. This sequence joins TRBV29-1 and TRBJ1-1; tentatively, D is TRBD1 (5 bases). Trimming cost V 7 bases and J 7 bases, with 13 bases left between them. The CDR3 runs to 11 residues. From germline, CDR1 is SQVTM and CDR2 ANQGSEA. The CDR3 sequence is CSAAPGLEAFF. The CDR3 coding sequence is TGCAGCGCTGCTCCAGGGCTTGAAGCTTTCTTT.